The 19 T cell receptor beta chains below all came from one sample that was sequenced in a study of blood T cell repertoires in COVID-19. Assay: immunoSEQ multiplex PCR; the TCRdb copy retains only in-frame clones and omits some. Of more than 200,000 clones in the sample, roughly 82% were seen once. Sequencing was done on a sample of peripheral blood. These receptors were taken from a woman aged 80 or over with active or convalescent COVID-19.

Details on this clone: Its ends do not fully match the called genes, so a read error is possible. Within the sample, other DNA sequences also encode this same CDR3. The V call is TRBV18, the J call TRBJ1-3, with TRBD1 matching over 7 bases. The CDR3 spans 15 residues. Germline loops: CDR1 KGHSH, CDR2 LQKENI. CDR3 DNA: TGCGCCAGCTCACCAAGACAGGGTGAGGGAAACACCATATATTTT. The encoded protein is CASSPRQGEGNTIYF.

The CDR3, as DNA: TGCGCCAGCAGCTACGGCGGGGGCGCGAACACTGAAGCTTTCTTT. Translating gives CASSYGGGANTEAFF. This chain uses TRBV5-1 with TRBJ1-1, with D possibly TRBD1 on 6 matching bases. The CDR3 runs 15 residues. The germline CDR1 and CDR2 sequences are SGHRS and YFSETQ. V was clipped by 3 bases and J by 1 base, with 13 bases between them.

The chain is built from TRBV11-2 and TRBJ2-1; TRBD2 aligns across 11 bases. V lost 5 bases, J lost 5 bases, and 2 bases stayed unmatched. Germline CDR1 SGHAT, CDR2 FQNNGV. The CDR3 totals 14 residues. The CDR3 loop is CASSQTSGNNEQFF. CDR3 in DNA: TGTGCCAGCAGCCAGACTAGCGGGAACAATGAGCAGTTCTTC. Drawing the rest from reference TRBV11-2 and TRBJ2-1, the complete variable domain is EAGVAQSPRYKIIEKRQSVAFWCNPISGHATLYWYQQILGQGPKLLIQFQNNGVVDDSQLPKDRFSAERLKGVDSTLKIQPAKLEDSAVYLCASSQTSGNNEQFFGPGTRLTVL.

This chain uses TRBV27 with TRBJ2-7, with TRBD2 matching over 7 bases. V was clipped by 4 bases and J by 8 bases; unmatched bases: 17. Germline V gene data show CDR1 as MNHEY and CDR2 as SMNVEV (reference sequence). The length of the CDR3 is 16 residues. This chain's CDR3 is CASSSAEWEGYAKQYF. DNA of the CDR3: TGTGCCAGCAGTTCCGCGGAGTGGGAGGGCTACGCTAAGCAGTACTTC.

The chain is built from TRBV3-1 (or the pseudogene TRBV3-2) and TRBJ2-1, with D possibly TRBD2 on 5 matching bases. This CDR3 comprises 15 residues. Trimming removed 1 base at V and 4 bases at J, with 11 bases between. Germline V lookup: CDR1 LGHDT, CDR2 YNNKEL (reference sequence). The chain's CDR3 is CASSQVSDGYNEQFF. For the CDR3, the DNA is TGTGCCAGCAGCCAAGTTAGCGACGGGTACAATGAGCAGTTCTTC.

This chain connects TRBV11-3 to TRBJ2-3, with D possibly being TRBD2 (5 bases). V lost 1 base, J lost 5 bases, and 13 bases lay in between. The CDR3 covers 15 residues. Per the germline V gene, CDR1 is SGHNT and CDR2 is YENEEA. CDR3 region: CASSLGGSGGDTQYF. The CDR3 DNA sequence: TGTGCCAGCAGCTTAGGCGGGTCCGGCGGAGATACGCAGTATTTT.

The chain joins TRBV28 to TRBJ1-1; D might be TRBD1 (5 bases). V was trimmed by 6 bases and J by 0 bases, leaving 14 bases between them. In germline, CDR1 is MDHEN, CDR2 SYDVKM. This CDR3 contains 15 residues. CDR3 region: CASRPRGGVNTEAFF. The CDR3 nucleotides read TGTGCCAGCAGACCCCGGGGGGGAGTGAACACTGAAGCTTTCTTT.

This clone appeared a single time. V and J are TRBV28 and TRBJ1-2, with a tentative D call TRBD1 (5 bases). The CDR3 is 14 amino acids. CDR1 is MDHEN, CDR2 SYDVKM, per germline. Trimming stripped 3 bases from V and 5 bases from J, with 13 bases between. CDR3 loop: CASSFGQGDYGYTF. CDR3 bases: TGTGCCAGCAGTTTCGGGCAGGGCGATTATGGCTACACCTTC.

This chain joins TRBV14 and TRBJ2-5; D is perhaps TRBD2 (5 bases). The CDR3 length is 16 residues. CDR1 SGHDN and CDR2 FVKESK come from the germline V gene. With 0 bases removed from V and 2 bases from J, the gap between germline ends came to 13 bases. CDR3 loop: CASSQEGDYRQETQYF. CDR3 bases: TGTGCCAGCAGCCAAGAGGGTGACTACCGACAAGAGACCCAGTACTTC.

V gene TRBV7-2 combines with J gene TRBJ1-1; D perhaps matches TRBD1 (6 bases). The V end was cut by 5 bases, the J end by 1 base, with 11 bases between. Germline CDR1 SGHTA, CDR2 FQGNSA. The CDR3 loop spans 14 amino acids. The CDR3 region has the DNA TGTGCCAGCAGCAGGGGGACGGCGAACACTGAAGCTTTCTTT. It yields the protein CASSRGTANTEAFF.

V gene TRBV5-1 combines with J gene TRBJ2-6; 9 bases map to TRBD1. From germline, CDR1 is SGHRS and CDR2 YFSETQ. Germline trimming cut 2 bases from V and 0 bases from J; bases unmatched to any gene: 6. This CDR3 is 18 amino acids long. This CDR3 reads CASSFVRGQGSGANVLTF. CDR3 in DNA: TGCGCCAGCAGCTTTGTTCGGGGACAGGGCTCTGGGGCCAACGTCCTGACTTTC. The variable domain in full, with the rest retrieved from reference TRBV5-1 and TRBJ2-6, is KAGVTQTPRYLIKTRGQQVTLSCSPISGHRSVSWYQQTPGQGLQFLFEYFSETQRNKGNFPGRFSGRQFSNSRSEMNVSTLELGDSALYLCASSFVRGQGSGANVLTFGAGSRLTVL.

This clone appeared a single time. The V and J genes are TRBV4-2 and TRBJ1-4; D ambiguous. The CDR3 runs to 15 residues. V gave up 0 bases and J gave up 8 bases, with 13 bases separating them. Per the germline V gene, CDR1 is LGHNA and CDR2 is YNFKEQ. DNA of the CDR3: TGTGCCAGCAGCCAAGACCCAGGCAAAATAGAAAAACTGTTTTTT. Amino acids: CASSQDPGKIEKLFF.

The chain recombines TRBV11-2 with TRBJ2-7; maybe TRBD2 (7 bases). V lost 5 bases and J 5 bases, leaving 13 bases between the germline ends. This CDR3 has 13 amino acids. From germline, CDR1 is SGHAT and CDR2 FQNNGV. In nucleotides, the CDR3 is TGTGCCAGCAGCGCTTTGGGGGGGCACGAGCAGTACTTC. It translates to CASSALGGHEQYF.

The chain couples TRBV6-5 to TRBJ1-3; possibly TRBD1 for D (6 bases). Germline CDR1 MNHEY, CDR2 SVGAGI. The CDR3 extends over 13 amino acids. Trimming removed 6 bases at V and 8 bases at J, with 14 bases between. CDR3 residues: CASRAGGRDTIYF. CDR3 bases: TGTGCCAGCAGGGCGGGGGGGCGAGACACCATATATTTT.

The rearrangement links TRBV2 to TRBJ2-5; TRBD1 agrees at 10 bases. Germline V gene lookup returns CDR1 SNHLY and CDR2 FYNNEI. The V gene end was trimmed by 4 bases and the J gene end by 1 base; junction bases not matched to a gene: 3. This CDR3 has 15 residues. This CDR3 reads CASSGDRGFQETQYF. Here the CDR3 DNA reads TGTGCCAGCAGTGGGGACAGGGGTTTCCAAGAGACCCAGTACTTC. The whole variable domain, remainder taken from reference TRBV2 and TRBJ2-5, is EPEVTQTPSHQVTQMGQEVILRCVPISNHLYFYWYRQILGQKVEFLVSFYNNEISEKSEIFDDQFSVERPDGSNFTLKIRSTKLEDSAMYFCASSGDRGFQETQYFGPGTRLLVL.

This chain connects TRBV19 to TRBJ2-3; unclear D gene. Trimming removed 5 bases from V and 2 bases from J, with 20 bases in between. The V gene's germline CDR1 is LNHDA and CDR2 SQIVND (reference sequence). The CDR3 consists of 17 residues. The CDR3 reads CASSPRWQVESTDTQYF. Written as DNA, the CDR3 is TGTGCCAGTAGTCCCCGATGGCAGGTAGAGTCCACAGATACGCAGTATTTT.

Only one count was recorded for this clone. Here the CDR3 DNA reads TGTGCCAGCAGCTCCCTTTTCGGCAGGGGTGATGGCTACACCTTC. This sequence encodes CASSSLFGRGDGYTF. This chain joins TRBV7-8 and TRBJ1-2; D is possibly TRBD1 (6 bases). CDR1 and CDR2 (germline): SGHVS, FQNEAQ. Between the trimmed V and J ends, which lost 4 bases and 6 bases, there was a span of 18 bases. This CDR3 is 15 amino acids long.

The chain is built from TRBV21-1 and TRBJ2-7; no DNA check was done on the table's D call, TRBD1. TRBV21-1 is a documented pseudogene. The CDR3 runs 14 residues. The CDR3 sequence: CASSKGTGTYEQYF. In DNA, the CDR3 is TGTGCCAGCAGCAAAGGTACAGGAACCTACGAGCAGTACTTC.

This chain joins TRBV12-5 and TRBJ2-1; no clear D. Trimming stripped 1 base from V and 9 bases from J, with 16 bases between. The CDR3 runs to 15 residues. Germline V gene lookup returns CDR1 LGHNT and CDR2 FRNRAP. CDR3 in DNA: TGTGCTAGTGGTTTGGCCTCCGTCCCGGTCTTTGAGCAGTTCTTC. Protein sequence: CASGLASVPVFEQFF. The complete variable domain, with remaining parts taken from reference TRBV12-5 and TRBJ2-1, reads DARVTQTPRHKVTEMGQEVTMRCQPILGHNTVFWYRQTMMQGLELLAYFRNRAPLDDSGMPKDRFSAEMPDATLATLKIQPSEPRDSAVYFCASGLASVPVFEQFFGPGTRLTVL.